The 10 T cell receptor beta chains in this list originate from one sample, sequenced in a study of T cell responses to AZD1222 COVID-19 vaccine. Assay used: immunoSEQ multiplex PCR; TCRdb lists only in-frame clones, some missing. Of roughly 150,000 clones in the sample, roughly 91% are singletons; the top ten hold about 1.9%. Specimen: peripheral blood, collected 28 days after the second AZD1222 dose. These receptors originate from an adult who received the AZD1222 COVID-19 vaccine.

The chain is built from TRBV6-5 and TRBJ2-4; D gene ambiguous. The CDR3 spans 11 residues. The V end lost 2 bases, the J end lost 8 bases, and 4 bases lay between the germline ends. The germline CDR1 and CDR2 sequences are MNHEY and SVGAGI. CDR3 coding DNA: TGTGCCAGCAGTTACCGGCACATTCAGTACTTC. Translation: CASSYRHIQYF.

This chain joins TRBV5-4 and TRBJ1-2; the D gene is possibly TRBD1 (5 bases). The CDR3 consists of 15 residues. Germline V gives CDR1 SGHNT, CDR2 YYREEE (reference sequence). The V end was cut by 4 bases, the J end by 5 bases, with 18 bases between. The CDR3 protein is CASSATGTARYGYTF. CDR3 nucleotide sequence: TGTGCCAGCAGCGCAACCGGGACGGCCCGGTATGGCTACACCTTC.

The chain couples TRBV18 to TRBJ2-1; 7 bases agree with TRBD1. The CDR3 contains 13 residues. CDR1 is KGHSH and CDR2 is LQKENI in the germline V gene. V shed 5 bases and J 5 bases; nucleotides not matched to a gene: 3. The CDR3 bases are TGTGCCAGCTCATGGGGACAGAACAATGAGCAGTTCTTC. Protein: CASSWGQNNEQFF.

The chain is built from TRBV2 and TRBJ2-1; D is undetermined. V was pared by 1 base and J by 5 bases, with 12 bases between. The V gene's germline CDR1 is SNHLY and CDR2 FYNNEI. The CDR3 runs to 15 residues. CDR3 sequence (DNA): TGTGCCAGCAGTGAAGGCGTCCTTTACGACAATGAGCAGTTCTTC. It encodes CASSEGVLYDNEQFF. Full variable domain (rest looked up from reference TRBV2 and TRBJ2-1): EPEVTQTPSHQVTQMGQEVILRCVPISNHLYFYWYRQILGQKVEFLVSFYNNEISEKSEIFDDQFSVERPDGSNFTLKIRSTKLEDSAMYFCASSEGVLYDNEQFFGPGTRLTVL.

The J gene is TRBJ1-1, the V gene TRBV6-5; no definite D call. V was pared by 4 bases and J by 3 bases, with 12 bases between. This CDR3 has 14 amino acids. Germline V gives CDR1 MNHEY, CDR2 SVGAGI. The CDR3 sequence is CASSSSPGYTEAFF. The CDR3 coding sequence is TGTGCCAGCAGTTCCTCCCCAGGATACACTGAAGCTTTCTTT.

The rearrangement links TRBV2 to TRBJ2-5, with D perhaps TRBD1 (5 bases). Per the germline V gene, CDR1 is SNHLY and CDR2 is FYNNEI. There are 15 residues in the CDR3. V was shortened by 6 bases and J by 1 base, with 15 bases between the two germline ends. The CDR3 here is CASSLEATVQETQYF. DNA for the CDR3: TGTGCCAGCAGCCTCGAGGCGACAGTCCAAGAGACCCAGTACTTC.

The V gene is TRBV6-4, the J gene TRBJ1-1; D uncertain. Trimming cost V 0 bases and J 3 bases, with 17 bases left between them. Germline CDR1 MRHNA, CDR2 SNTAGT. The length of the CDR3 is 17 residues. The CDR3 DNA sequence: TGTGCCAGCAGTGACTCGAACCTCCGGCCCTGGGACACTGAAGCTTTCTTT. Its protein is CASSDSNLRPWDTEAFF.

The CDR3 here is CASSPYTVKNEKLFF. CDR3 bases: TGTGCCAGCAGCCCCTATACGGTCAAAAATGAAAAACTGTTTTTT. The chain employs TRBV7-9 and TRBJ1-4; D uncertain. With 5 bases removed from V and 5 bases from J, the gap between germline ends came to 15 bases. This CDR3 comprises 15 residues. Germline CDR1 reads SEHNR; CDR2 reads FQNEAQ (reference sequence).

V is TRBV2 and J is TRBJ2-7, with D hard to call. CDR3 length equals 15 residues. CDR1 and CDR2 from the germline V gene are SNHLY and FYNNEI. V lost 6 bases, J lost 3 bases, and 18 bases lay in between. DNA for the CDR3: TGTGCCAGCAGCCCCAGCTTCTCTAAACACTACGAGCAGTACTTC. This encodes CASSPSFSKHYEQYF.

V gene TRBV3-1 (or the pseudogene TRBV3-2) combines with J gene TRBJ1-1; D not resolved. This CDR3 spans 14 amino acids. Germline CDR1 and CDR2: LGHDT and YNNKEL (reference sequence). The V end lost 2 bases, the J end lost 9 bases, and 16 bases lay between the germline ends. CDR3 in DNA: TGTGCCAGCAGCCAAAGGGCAGGTGGGAGTAAAGCTTTCTTT. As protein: CASSQRAGGSKAFF.